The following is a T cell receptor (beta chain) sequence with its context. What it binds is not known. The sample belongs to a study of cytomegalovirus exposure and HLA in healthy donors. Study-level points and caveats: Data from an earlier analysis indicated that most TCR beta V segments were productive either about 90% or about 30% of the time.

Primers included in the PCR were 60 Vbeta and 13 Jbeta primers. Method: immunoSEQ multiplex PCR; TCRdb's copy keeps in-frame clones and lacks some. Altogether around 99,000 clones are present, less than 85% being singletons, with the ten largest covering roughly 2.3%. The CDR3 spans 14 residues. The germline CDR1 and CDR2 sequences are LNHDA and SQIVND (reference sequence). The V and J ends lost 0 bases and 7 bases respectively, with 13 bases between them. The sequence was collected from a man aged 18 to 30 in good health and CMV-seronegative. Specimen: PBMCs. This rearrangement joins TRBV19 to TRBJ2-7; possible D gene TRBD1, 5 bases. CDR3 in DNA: TGTGCCAGTAGTATAGATGGCAGGGCGAGGGAGCAGTACTTC. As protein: CASSIDGRAREQYF.